This entry describes one T cell receptor (beta chain). It is likely a read error, because the conserved phenylalanine at the end of the CDR3 is missing. No DNA is shown, since the ends of the CDR3 on it are uncertain; the CDR3 is the one TCRdb lists. This sample was included in a study of blood T cell repertoires in COVID-19. The overall study: Some COVID-19 samples were acute and others convalescent; all came from the United States, Italy and Spain.

Seattle participants joined during active infection and were tracked over time. Here immunoSEQ multiplex PCR was the method, and the copy in TCRdb shows in-frame clones only, minus some. The table lists more than 250,000 clones, about 91% of them singletons. Sequencing was done on a sample of peripheral blood. This receptor was identified in a woman aged 25 to 45 with COVID-19, enrolled during active disease.

The CDR3 region is CASSYGQGETLLL. The chain recombines TRBV6-5 with TRBJ1-1; TRBD1, the D gene given by the table, was not confirmed from the DNA. Germline assignment: CDR1 MNHEY and CDR2 SVGAGI. 13 amino acids form the CDR3, both terminal residues included.